This T cell receptor (beta chain) was retrieved from a study of blood T cell repertoires in COVID-19. Study details: The origin of the acute and convalescent COVID-19 samples was the United States, Italy and Spain.

Seattle patients were enrolled during active infection and followed longitudinally. As originally analysed: Amplification with reference gene primers provided the estimates of nucleated cell counts. The method was immunoSEQ multiplex PCR; TCRdb's version includes in-frame clones alone and lacks a portion of them. V and J calls and clone size are those listed in that table; D and trimming were worked out from the DNA. The repertoire holds about 200,000 clones, 82% seen once, with 5.2% in the top ten. This clone has only one observation. V was pared by 1 base and J by 1 base, with 12 bases between. The CDR3 is 16 residues long. In germline, CDR1 is LGHDT, CDR2 YNNKEL (reference sequence).

This sequence originates from a woman in her seventies with COVID-19, enrolled during active disease. Sequencing was performed on peripheral blood. This chain uses TRBV3-1 (or the pseudogene TRBV3-2) with TRBJ2-3; D gene unclear. CDR3 protein: CASSQVPVCRTDTQYF. The CDR3 nucleotides are TGTGCCAGCAGCCAAGTTCCAGTTTGCCGCACAGATACGCAGTATTTT.